This T cell receptor beta chain stems from a study of T cells in tuberculosis. Profiling relied on immunoSEQ multiplex PCR, and the TCRdb table lists in-frame clones only, not all of them. Of some 28,000 clones in the sample, 90% were seen once. Germline V gene data show CDR1 as LNHNV and CDR2 as YYDKDF (reference sequence). J lost 6 bases, V lost 0 bases, and 19 bases had no gene match. This CDR3 spans 21 amino acids. The sequence was obtained from a donor between 10 and 35 years old with latent tuberculosis or without tuberculosis infection. The sequenced sample was PBMCs. The chain employs TRBV15 and TRBJ2-3; 12 bases map to TRBD2. CDR3 region: CATSRERRVRASGGAMDTQYF. CDR3 coding DNA: TGTGCCACCAGCAGAGAGAGGAGAGTCAGAGCTAGCGGGGGGGCCATGGATACGCAGTATTTT. The variable domain in full, completed from reference TRBV15 and TRBJ2-3, reads DAMVIQNPRYQVTQFGKPVTLSCSQTLNHNVMYWYQQKSSQAPKLLFHYYDKDFNNEADTPDNFQSRRPNTSFCFLDIRSPGLGDTAMYLCATSRERRVRASGGAMDTQYFGPGTRLTVL.